This T cell receptor (beta chain) was recorded in a study of PD-1 blockade in mismatch repair-deficient tumors. Assay used: immunoSEQ multiplex PCR; TCRdb lists only in-frame clones, some missing. The sample contains about 60,000 clones, 88% of which appear only once. This clone was seen a single time. V lost 5 bases, J lost 5 bases, and 5 bases stayed unmatched. CDR1 MNHEY and CDR2 SMNVEV come from the germline V gene (reference sequence). The CDR3 runs to 15 residues. All patients were mismatch repair deficient, assessed by either PCR or immunohistochemistry. The clonotype comes from an adult with mismatch repair-deficient cancer. This sequence joins TRBV27 and TRBJ2-7; 14 nucleotides align to TRBD2. Specimen: peripheral blood, collected 52 weeks after starting pembrolizumab. The CDR3 region is CASSPGTSGRNEQYF. As DNA, the CDR3 is TGTGCCAGCAGTCCCGGGACTAGCGGGAGAAACGAGCAGTACTTC.